This record covers a single TCR beta chain. The antigen it recognizes is unknown. Germline and junction disagree at one end, which may indicate a read error. The entry originates in a study of T cells in localized non-small cell lung cancer (dated by TCRdb to about 2020). About the study as a whole: The study examined T cell repertoires in approximately 240 patients with early-stage NSCLC and compared tumors with uninvolved tumor-adjacent lungs. The cohort was made up of around 250 treatment-naive NSCLC patients whose localized lung tumors had been resected. The mean age of the NSCLC patients was around 65 years, with 120 to 150 men and about a hundred women. What the research found in general, with its limitations: Because the study design was exploratory, TCR variables were selected using unadjusted p-values without false-discovery rate correction. A median of roughly 60 of the top 100 tumor clones were detected in paired uninvolved adjacent lung, and under 30 of these tumor clones were also found among the top 100 clones of the paired uninvolved adjacent lung. Uninvolved tumor-adjacent lung showed the highest T cell clonality, higher than tumor, which suggests more focused antigenic responses in the adjacent lung. Longer overall survival was associated with higher T cell density in blood, whereas shorter survival was associated with higher clonality in adjacent lung. Because multi-region sequencing of the tumors was not done, intratumor heterogeneity could not be ruled out.

At diagnosis, peripheral blood, uninvolved tumor-adjacent lung and tumor were collected and stored as a combination of fresh-frozen and FFPE material. Blood samples were analyzed as peripheral blood mononuclear cells for TCR repertoire profiling. Via the germline V gene, CDR1 is SGHVS and CDR2 FNYEAQ. The CDR3 goes from the cysteine to the phenylalanine over 16 residues. The retained sequence is limited to the CDR3, 48 bases, with the frame set at the first base. TCR beta CDR3 regions were sequenced from DNA using the immunoSEQ Assay. The authors' pipeline ran thus. To compute T cell density, TCR beta template counts were normalized to usable DNA, which was estimated by amplifying housekeeping genes. Richness was estimated using the preseqR package, with extrapolation to 400,000 templates for PBMC samples and to 120,000 templates for tissue samples. Clonality was calculated as one minus Pielou's evenness. Tissue-enriched TCRs were identified by differential abundance testing using productive amino-acid clonotypes, minimum total count 5 and alpha 0.1. The Jaccard Index and the Morisita Overlap Index were used to measure how much the repertoires overlapped between compartments. GLIPH grouped TCR beta CDR3s together with public tetramer-defined viral CDR3s, and a viral motif had to include at least three viral sequences and also show V-gene enrichment. TCRdb holds this immuneACCESS table with in-frame rearrangements only. Some clones are missing; in checked studies, unresolved V genes explain under half, and the rest has no known cause. V, J and clone size are those of that table, while D and trimming were read from the DNA. The sample table contains about 9,200 clones; only one count was recorded for roughly 86% of them. The ten largest account for 2% to 2.5% of the sample.

This specimen consisted of peripheral blood, obtained before any cancer treatment. This clonotype originated in a female donor older than 55 with stage II squamous cell lung carcinoma. The chain employs TRBV7-6 and TRBJ1-2, with the D gene call left open. The CDR3 corresponds to CASSLCDVSKDLWLHF. The sequence in DNA is TGTGCCAGCAGCCTGTGTGATGTCTCGAAAGACCTATGGCTACACTTC.